These 25 T cell receptor beta chains came from one sample sequenced in a study of beta chain features in type 1 diabetes. The entirety of the isolated RNA underwent reverse transcription, so expressed TCRB transcripts were sequenced. Assay used: immunoSEQ multiplex PCR; TCRdb lists only in-frame clones, some missing. The sample contains approximately 150,000 clones, more than 9% of which appear only once. Sequencing input: naive CD4+ T cells from blood. Source of these receptors: a man aged 18 to 30 in good health.

This clone appeared a few times. The V call is TRBV30, the J call TRBJ1-3, with 7 bases matching TRBD1. The germline gives CDR1 GTSNPN, CDR2 SVGIG (reference sequence). V lost 3 bases and J lost 2; bases outside the gene matches: 7. The CDR3 extends over 15 amino acids. CDR3 protein: CAWREQGIPGNTIYF. The DNA of the CDR3 is TGTGCCTGGAGGGAACAGGGGATTCCTGGAAACACCATATATTTT.

In this sample, this clone turned up a few times. The V and J genes are TRBV9 and TRBJ1-2, with 9 bases lining up with TRBD1. Germline CDR1 SGDLS, CDR2 YYNGEE. Germline trimming cut 0 bases from V and 6 bases from J; bases unmatched to any gene: 6. The CDR3 extends over 15 amino acids. This chain's CDR3 is CASSVGGQGSHGYTF. CDR3 nucleotide sequence: TGTGCCAGCAGCGTAGGAGGACAGGGGTCTCATGGCTACACCTTC.

This clone was seen more than once but under ten times. The gene calls are TRBV7-9 and TRBJ1-1; no firm D call. The CDR3 covers 14 residues. V was shortened by 2 bases and J by 1 base, with 8 bases between the two germline ends. Germline V gives CDR1 SEHNR, CDR2 FQNEAQ (reference sequence). The chain's CDR3 is CASSLLGPNTEAFF. CDR3 DNA sequence: TGTGCCAGCAGCTTACTGGGCCCGAACACTGAAGCTTTCTTT.

This chain links TRBV4-3 with TRBJ1-2, with TRBD1 identical over 10 bases. Losses at the gene ends were 2 bases for V and 4 bases for J; bases not matched to a gene: 13. This CDR3 has 18 residues. In germline, CDR1 is LGHNA, CDR2 YSLEER. The CDR3 protein is CASSQTGTGVHRGYGYTF. Written as DNA, the CDR3 is TGCGCCAGCAGCCAAACCGGGACAGGGGTCCATCGCGGCTATGGCTACACCTTC.

A few counts support this clone. The gene calls are TRBV6-5 and TRBJ2-7; 11 nucleotides align to TRBD1. Germline CDR1 is MNHEY and CDR2 is SVGAGI. With 0 bases clipped from V and 2 bases from J, the junction kept 0 bases outside the gene matches. This CDR3 is built from 15 residues. In DNA form, the CDR3 reads TGTGCCAGCAGTTACTCGGGACAGGGGGCCTACGAGCAGTACTTC. Encoded protein: CASSYSGQGAYEQYF.

The V and J genes are TRBV7-9 and TRBJ2-3; TRBD1 aligns across 8 bases. The CDR3 contains 12 residues. Unmatched junction bases numbered 3, after V lost 7 bases and J lost 6 bases. Germline V gene data show CDR1 as SEHNR and CDR2 as FQNEAQ (reference sequence). CDR3 coding DNA: TGTGCCAGCATGGACAGGGTGGATACGCAGTATTTT. This encodes CASMDRVDTQYF. Supplemented by reference TRBV7-9 and TRBJ2-3, the full variable domain reads DTGVSQNPRHKITKRGQNVTFRCDPISEHNRLYWYRQTLGQGPEFLTYFQNEAQLEKSRLLSDRFSAERPKGSFSTLEIQRTEQGDSAMYLCASMDRVDTQYFGPGTRLTVL.

This clone has just a few counts. The rearrangement uses TRBV6-5 and TRBJ1-2, with 7 nucleotides matching TRBD1. J was trimmed by 8 bases and V by 2 bases; bases with no gene match: 5. Germline assignment: CDR1 MNHEY and CDR2 SVGAGI. The CDR3 is 13 amino acids. CDR3 sequence: CASSYGQARGYTF. CDR3 DNA: TGTGCCAGCAGTTACGGACAGGCGAGAGGCTACACCTTC.

This clone was found a few times. This chain's CDR3 is CASRVGSGGATDTQYF. The CDR3 region has the DNA TGTGCCAGCAGGGTGGGGAGCGGGGGGGCCACAGATACGCAGTATTTT. V is TRBV7-2 and J is TRBJ2-3, with TRBD2 matching 10 bases. Germline V gene lookup returns CDR1 SGHTA and CDR2 FQGNSA. V lost 6 bases and J lost 2; bases outside the gene matches: 8. The CDR3 consists of 16 residues.

The table lists this clone with a few counts. This sequence joins TRBV7-2 and TRBJ1-6; the match to TRBD1 covers 7 bases. The CDR3 is 15 amino acids. From germline, CDR1 is SGHTA and CDR2 FQGNSA. V gave up 5 bases and J gave up 6 bases; unmatched junction bases: 7. The DNA of the CDR3 is TGTGCCAGCAGCCCCATCCGGGACAGTAATTCACCCCTCCACTTT. Translated, it gives CASSPIRDSNSPLHF.

Only a few counts were recorded for this clone. The chain employs TRBV19 and TRBJ1-2, with unresolved D. Trimming stripped 6 bases from V and 0 bases from J, with 11 bases between. Germline CDR1 reads LNHDA; CDR2 reads SQIVND (reference sequence). The CDR3 is 14 residues long. The CDR3 sequence: CASRSHQSNYGYTF. The CDR3 coding sequence is TGTGCCAGTAGATCCCATCAATCTAACTATGGCTACACCTTC.

This clone was observed a few times. This chain joins TRBV5-1 and TRBJ2-3, with 8 bases matching TRBD2. The CDR3 loop spans 16 amino acids. Germline V gives CDR1 SGHRS, CDR2 YFSETQ. The junction had 10 bases not matched to a gene; V was cut back by 1 base and J by 6 bases. The CDR3 DNA reads TGCGCCAGCAGCTTGAGGGACGGGGGGGCCCGCGATACGCAGTATTTT. It is translated as CASSLRDGGARDTQYF. The variable domain in full, with the rest retrieved from reference TRBV5-1 and TRBJ2-3, is KAGVTQTPRYLIKTRGQQVTLSCSPISGHRSVSWYQQTPGQGLQFLFEYFSETQRNKGNFPGRFSGRQFSNSRSEMNVSTLELGDSALYLCASSLRDGGARDTQYFGPGTRLTVL.

The CDR3 sequence is CASSLGGQASSYNEQFF. The CDR3 nucleotides are TGTGCCAGCAGCTTGGGGGGACAGGCAAGCTCCTACAATGAGCAGTTCTTC. V is TRBV5-4 and J is TRBJ2-1; 8 bases fit TRBD1. The V gene's germline CDR1 is SGHNT and CDR2 YYREEE (reference sequence). The CDR3 runs to 17 residues. Trimming removed 0 bases from V and 0 bases from J; junction bases left unmatched: 5.

This clone was detected only once. V is TRBV19 and J is TRBJ2-7; 11 nucleotides agree with TRBD1. J was trimmed by 9 bases and V by 6 bases; bases with no gene match: 16. Germline CDR1 reads LNHDA; CDR2 reads SQIVND (reference sequence). This CDR3 comprises 16 residues. The CDR3 here is CASSMDRGRGSSVQYF. The CDR3 coding sequence is TGTGCCAGTAGCATGGACAGGGGGCGAGGGTCGTCCGTGCAGTACTTC. Drawing the rest from reference TRBV19 and TRBJ2-7, the complete variable domain is DGGITQSPKYLFRKEGQNVTLSCEQNLNHDAMYWYRQDPGQGLRLIYYSQIVNDFQKGDIAEGYSVSREKKESFPLTVTSAQKNPTAFYLCASSMDRGRGSSVQYFGPGTRLTVT.

This clone has just a few counts. The genes are TRBV15 and TRBJ1-5; 7 nucleotides line up with TRBD1. With V trimmed by 3 bases and J by 4 bases, 3 bases remained unmatched. CDR3 length: 14 amino acids. Germline values: CDR1 LNHNV, CDR2 YYDKDF (reference sequence). CDR3 region: CATSSTQGNQPQHF. The CDR3 DNA sequence: TGTGCCACCAGCAGTACACAGGGGAATCAGCCCCAGCATTTT. Full variable domain (outside the CDR3, taken from reference TRBV15 and TRBJ1-5): DAMVIQNPRYQVTQFGKPVTLSCSQTLNHNVMYWYQQKSSQAPKLLFHYYDKDFNNEADTPDNFQSRRPNTSFCFLDIRSPGLGDTAMYLCATSSTQGNQPQHFGDGTRLSIL.

This sequence joins TRBV9 and TRBJ2-3; perhaps TRBD2 as D (7 bases). This CDR3 is 16 amino acids long. Trimming cost V 4 bases and J 0 bases, with 15 bases left between them. Germline CDR1 SGDLS, CDR2 YYNGEE. The DNA for the CDR3 is TGTGCCAGCAGCCCAAGGGAGGGGGTCAGCACAGATACGCAGTATTTT. Translating it yields CASSPREGVSTDTQYF. The whole variable domain, filled in from reference TRBV9 and TRBJ2-3, reads DSGVTQTPKHLITATGQRVTLRCSPRSGDLSVYWYQQSLDQGLQFLIQYYNGEERAKGNILERFSAQQFPDLHSELNLSSLELGDSALYFCASSPREGVSTDTQYFGPGTRLTVL.

This clone has just a few counts. The J gene is TRBJ1-6, the V gene TRBV6-5; D is undetermined. CDR3 length equals 13 residues. The V and J ends lost 2 bases and 7 bases respectively, with 6 bases between them. Germline V gene lookup returns CDR1 MNHEY and CDR2 SVGAGI. The CDR3, as DNA: TGTGCCAGCAGTTACCGAGAGAATTCACCCCTCCACTTT. Protein: CASSYRENSPLHF.

This clone appeared a few times. The genes are TRBV6-6 and TRBJ2-3; weak D call: TRBD1 (6 bases). Trimming shortened V by 2 bases and J by 1 base, and 13 bases separated the two germline ends. The V gene's germline CDR1 is MNHNY and CDR2 SVGAGI (reference sequence). The CDR3 consists of 16 residues. The CDR3 DNA follows: TGTGCCAGCAGTTACGCCCGGGACAAGGGCACAGATACGCAGTATTTT. This sequence encodes CASSYARDKGTDTQYF.

This clone was picked up a small number of times. The rearrangement joins TRBV10-3 to TRBJ1-5; D is ambiguous. Germline values: CDR1 ENHRY, CDR2 SYGVKD. V was trimmed by 3 bases and J by 5 bases, leaving 14 bases between them. CDR3 size: 15 residues. The DNA of the CDR3 is TGTGCCATCAGTGACCAAGAGGGCGGGTATCAGCCCCAGCATTTT. It codes for CAISDQEGGYQPQHF.

This clone was counted at least ten times. J is TRBJ2-7 and V is TRBV13; no clear D. CDR3 length: 14 residues. V was pared by 0 bases and J by 10 bases, with 16 bases between. CDR1 is PRHDT and CDR2 is FYEKMQ in the germline V gene (reference sequence). CDR3: CASSLGRWASSQYF. Written as DNA, the CDR3 is TGTGCCAGCAGCTTAGGCCGGTGGGCCTCCTCCCAGTACTTC.

This chain uses TRBV27 with TRBJ2-7; possibly TRBD1 for D (5 bases). The ends were cut back, 4 bases at V and 6 bases at J, with 19 bases in the middle. The germline gives CDR1 MNHEY, CDR2 SMNVEV (reference sequence). The CDR3 extends over 15 amino acids. CDR3 sequence (DNA): TGTGCCAGCAGTTCCGATTCCAGGGTCATCGGCGAGCAGTACTTC. The encoded protein is CASSSDSRVIGEQYF.

This clone was recorded a few times. V usage is TRBV2 and J usage is TRBJ2-1; 7 nucleotides agree with TRBD1. Per germline, CDR1 SNHLY and CDR2 FYNNEI. Trimming at V came to 8 bases and at J to 5 bases, leaving 3 bases not matched to a gene. The CDR3 runs 12 residues. The CDR3 reads CASRDRNNEQFF. The CDR3 DNA reads as TGTGCCAGCCGGGACAGAAACAATGAGCAGTTCTTC.

This CDR3 reads CASSFLAGGDNEQFF. In nucleotides, the CDR3 is TGTGCCAGCAGCTTCCTAGCGGGGGGGGACAATGAGCAGTTCTTC. The rearrangement links TRBV7-3 to TRBJ2-1; 12 nucleotides line up with TRBD2. Germline V gene lookup returns CDR1 SGHTA and CDR2 FQGTGA. V was clipped by 3 bases and J by 5 bases; unmatched bases: 2. The CDR3 consists of 15 residues.

This clone was detected only a few times. V is TRBV7-2 and J is TRBJ2-7, with D perhaps TRBD1 (6 bases). The CDR3 runs to 13 residues. Trimming cost V 2 bases and J 7 bases, with 12 bases left between them. The germline CDR1 and CDR2 sequences are SGHTA and FQGNSA. This CDR3 is CASSLNRVREQYF. In DNA, the CDR3 is TGTGCCAGCAGCTTAAACAGGGTTAGGGAGCAGTACTTC.

The chain uses TRBV10-2 and TRBJ2-3; the match to TRBD2 covers 11 bases. V trimming: 6 bases; J trimming: 1 base; junction bases outside the gene matches: 6. The CDR3 loop spans 16 amino acids. Germline V gives CDR1 WSHSY, CDR2 SAAADI. The CDR3 bases are TGCGCCAGCAGGGGCCCACTAGCGGGGGGCACAGATACGCAGTATTTT. Residues: CASRGPLAGGTDTQYF.

This clone was observed a few times. The chain couples TRBV7-2 to TRBJ2-4; TRBD1 might be the D (6 bases). The CDR3 has 16 amino acids. V gave up 5 bases and J gave up 3 bases, with 17 bases separating them. Germline V gene data show CDR1 as SGHTA and CDR2 as FQGNSA. The DNA for the CDR3 is TGTGCCAGCAGCAACCGAGCCACAGGGCTCAAAAACATTCAGTACTTC. This gives the protein CASSNRATGLKNIQYF.